These T cell receptor beta chains were read from a single sample in a study of blood T cell repertoires in COVID-19. Here immunoSEQ multiplex PCR was the method, and the copy in TCRdb shows in-frame clones only, minus some. The sample records about 210,000 clones, roughly 86% being singletons. Sequencing used peripheral blood. These receptor sequences come from a woman between 35 and 50 years old with acute or convalescent COVID-19. Each CDR3 is given with its conserved first and last residue. D genes are given only for firm matches. Some rows mark clone size as missing; the rest say once, few, many or name a class of expanded clone.

j_call	v_call	clone_size	d_call	cdr3_aa	cdr3_nt
TRBJ2-5	TRBV4-3	once	NA	CASSQEFSMGGIKTQYF	TGCGCCAGCAGCCAAGAATTTTCAATGGGCGGGATAAAGACCCAGTACTTC
TRBJ2-3	TRBV6-1	NA	TRBD2	CASSERLAGGPDTQYF	TGTGCCAGCAGTGAACGACTAGCGGGGGGGCCAGATACGCAGTATTTT
TRBJ1-3	TRBV6-6	NA	NA	CASRANTQGSGNTIYF	TGTGCCAGCAGAGCCAACACCCAGGGGTCCGGAAACACCATATATTTT
TRBJ2-6	TRBV15	few	TRBD1	CATSRSIGQGENVLTF	TGTGCCACCAGCAGATCGATAGGACAGGGGGAGAACGTCCTGACTTTC
TRBJ2-3	TRBV3-1/TRBV3-2	NA	NA	CASSQRGDTQYF	TGTGCCAGCAGCCAACGGGGTGATACGCAGTATTTT
TRBJ2-7	TRBV5-6	NA	TRBD1	CASSVDRDRGLYEQYF	TGTGCCAGCAGCGTAGACCGGGACAGGGGGCTCTACGAGCAGTACTTC
TRBJ1-2	TRBV7-9	NA	NA	CASSSLQRGGSSGYGYTF	TGTGCCAGCAGCAGCTTACAACGTGGCGGGAGCTCGGGCTATGGCTACACCTTC
TRBJ1-1	TRBV27	NA	NA	CASSLRGGEITEAFF	TGTGCCAGCAGTTTAAGGGGGGGCGAAATCACTGAAGCTTTCTTT
TRBJ1-2	TRBV4-1	NA	NA	CASSQEGPGASYGYTF	TGCGCCAGCAGCCAAGAGGGGCCAGGGGCGTCCTATGGCTACACCTTC
TRBJ2-3	TRBV5-1	NA	NA	CASSLVGDNWYF	TGCGCCAGCAGCTTGGTGGGTGACAATTGGTATTTT
TRBJ1-1	TRBV9	NA	NA	CASSFQGNPNTEAFF	TGTGCCAGCAGCTTCCAGGGTAACCCGAACACTGAAGCTTTCTTT
TRBJ2-3	TRBV11-2	NA	NA	CASRSSTDTQYF	TGTGCCAGCCGGTCTTCCACAGATACGCAGTATTTT
TRBJ2-7	TRBV5-6	NA	TRBD2	CASSLGRLAGDEQYF	TGTGCCAGCAGCTTGGGTCGGCTAGCGGGAGACGAGCAGTACTTC
TRBJ1-1	TRBV5-6	NA	NA	CASSVAVGNTEAFF	TGTGCCAGCAGCGTAGCAGTTGGGAACACTGAAGCTTTCTTT
TRBJ1-6	TRBV5-6	NA	TRBD1	CASSPPKRGTGDNSPLHF	TGTGCCAGCAGCCCCCCCAAGAGGGGTACAGGGGATAATTCACCCCTCCACTTT
TRBJ1-2	TRBV18	NA	NA	CASSPPGYGYTF	TGTGCCAGCTCACCACCCGGGTATGGCTACACCTTC
TRBJ1-1	TRBV10-3	few	TRBD1	CAISSTLGQGGATEAFF	TGTGCCATCAGCTCCACTTTAGGACAGGGAGGCGCCACTGAAGCTTTCTTT
TRBJ1-5	TRBV2	NA	TRBD1	CASSVRPLGQAPYSNQPQHF	TGTGCCAGCAGTGTACGGCCTTTGGGACAGGCGCCCTATAGCAATCAGCCCCAGCATTTT
TRBJ1-3	TRBV30	once	NA	CAWSAGRDAGNTIYF	TGTGCCTGGAGTGCGGGCAGGGATGCTGGAAACACCATATATTTT
TRBJ1-3	TRBV6-5	NA	TRBD1	CASSRTGCGNTIYF	TGTGCCAGCAGTCGGACAGGGTGTGGAAACACCATATATTTT
TRBJ2-7	TRBV4-1	few	NA	CASSQGVSYEQYF	TGCGCCAGCAGCCAAGGAGTCTCCTACGAGCAGTACTTC
TRBJ1-1	TRBV11-1	NA	TRBD1	CASSLVGTGEAFF	TGTGCCAGCAGCTTAGTCGGGACAGGAGAAGCTTTCTTT
TRBJ2-7	TRBV6-6	NA	NA	CASSGDNSYEQYF	TGTGCCAGCAGTGGCGACAATTCCTACGAGCAGTACTTC
TRBJ2-1	TRBV29-1	NA	NA	CSVGNRLNNEQFF	TGCAGCGTTGGGAACAGACTAAACAATGAGCAGTTCTTC
TRBJ1-2	TRBV11-2	NA	NA	CASSLGAGDFGYGYTF	TGTGCCAGCAGCTTAGGGGCAGGGGATTTTGGTTATGGCTACACCTTC
TRBJ1-4	TRBV6-6	NA	NA	CASSYSEKLFF	TGTGCCAGCAGTTATTCAGAAAAACTGTTTTTT
TRBJ1-1	TRBV11-2	NA	NA	CASSLDTGRVRAFF	TGTGCCAGCAGCTTAGATACAGGGAGGGTGAGAGCTTTCTTT
TRBJ2-3	TRBV24-1	NA	TRBD2	CATSLASGSADTQYF	TGTGCCACCAGTCTGGCTAGCGGGAGCGCAGATACGCAGTATTTT
TRBJ1-1	TRBV6-5	once	TRBD1	CASSYPGTGEAFF	TGTGCCAGCAGTTACCCCGGGACAGGGGAAGCTTTCTTT
TRBJ1-4	TRBV5-4	NA	TRBD1	CASSRAGTGVEKLFF	TGTGCCAGCAGCCGAGCCGGGACAGGGGTTGAAAAACTGTTTTTT
TRBJ2-1	TRBV5-1	NA	NA	CASSLMRTGNNEQFF	TGCGCCAGCAGCTTGATGAGGACTGGGAACAATGAGCAGTTCTTC
TRBJ2-7	TRBV3-1/TRBV3-2	NA	TRBD2	CASSQEKRGYSYEQYF	TGTGCCAGCAGCCAAGAGAAGCGGGGGTACTCCTACGAGCAGTACTTC
TRBJ1-6	TRBV30	NA	NA	CAWSVQGRDSPLHF	TGTGCCTGGAGTGTACAGGGACGAGATTCACCCCTCCACTTT
TRBJ1-5	TRBV2	NA	NA	CASSEVRSNQPQHF	TGTGCCAGCAGTGAGGTCAGGAGCAATCAGCCCCAGCATTTT
TRBJ2-1	TRBV10-2	NA	NA	CASTQRVSYNEQFF	TGCGCCAGCACTCAGCGGGTCTCCTACAATGAGCAGTTCTTC
TRBJ1-2	TRBV4-3	NA	TRBD1	CASSLTGTATNYGYTF	TGCGCCAGCAGCCTTACAGGGACAGCCACTAACTATGGCTACACCTTC
TRBJ2-1	TRBV11-3	NA	NA	CASSLNKRHHNEQFF	TGTGCCAGCAGCTTAAATAAGCGGCACCACAATGAGCAGTTCTTC
TRBJ2-5	TRBV18	NA	NA	CASSPTGLTETQYF	TGTGCCAGCTCACCAACAGGGTTGACAGAGACCCAGTACTTC
TRBJ2-6	TRBV5-1	NA	TRBD2	CASSLIGGAGANVLTF	TGCGCCAGCAGCTTAATTGGGGGGGCTGGGGCCAACGTCCTGACTTTC
TRBJ2-3	TRBV2	few	TRBD2	CATLPTSGGAGTQYF	TGTGCCACCTTGCCCACTAGCGGGGGGGCCGGTACGCAGTATTTT
TRBJ2-3	TRBV10-2	NA	TRBD1	CASSDVKLTGQGMDTQYF	TGCGCCAGCAGTGATGTTAAGTTGACGGGACAGGGGATGGATACGCAGTATTTT